Below, 19 T cell receptor beta chains from the same sample are listed, as sequenced in a study of blood T cell repertoires in COVID-19. The assay was immunoSEQ multiplex PCR, and TCRdb's table has in-frame clones only and misses some. The table lists some 190,000 clones, roughly nine tenths of them singletons. Sequenced input: peripheral blood. These receptors were taken from a man younger than 45 with acute or convalescent COVID-19.

The rearrangement joins TRBV18 to TRBJ2-3; 7 nucleotides match TRBD1. The junction had 11 bases not matched to a gene; V was cut back by 10 bases and J by 4 bases. The length of the CDR3 is 14 residues. The germline gives CDR1 KGHSH, CDR2 LQKENI. The DNA of the CDR3 is TGTGCCACCAGACTACACAGGGGAGCAGATACGCAGTATTTT. The encoded protein is CATRLHRGADTQYF.

This sequence joins TRBV3-1 (or the pseudogene TRBV3-2) and TRBJ2-3; TRBD2 aligns across 8 bases. J lost 2 bases, V lost 0 bases, and 4 bases had no gene match. Germline lookup yields CDR1 LGHDT and CDR2 YNNKEL (reference sequence). The CDR3 is 16 amino acids. CDR3 amino acids: CASSQDLSGNTDTQYF. DNA for the CDR3: TGTGCCAGCAGCCAAGATCTTAGCGGGAACACAGATACGCAGTATTTT.

The V call is TRBV6-5, the J call TRBJ1-3; D gene ambiguous. The CDR3 loop spans 14 amino acids. CDR1 is MNHEY, CDR2 SVGAGI, per germline. Trimming took off 2 bases at V and 0 bases at J, with 5 bases between the two ends. The CDR3 nucleotides read TGTGCCAGCAGTTACGGCAGCTCTGGAAACACCATATATTTT. Residues: CASSYGSSGNTIYF.

V gene TRBV18 combines with J gene TRBJ1-5, with TRBD1 matching over 7 bases. This CDR3 spans 15 amino acids. V was clipped by 3 bases and J by 6 bases; unmatched bases: 8. The germline CDR1 and CDR2 sequences are KGHSH and LQKENI. The CDR3 DNA is TGTGCCAGCTCACCCCCGACAGGGCAAGGTCAGCCCCAGCATTTT. Its protein is CASSPPTGQGQPQHF.

V usage is TRBV28 and J usage is TRBJ2-5; 7 positions match TRBD1. The germline V gene encodes CDR1 MDHEN and CDR2 SYDVKM. With V trimmed by 6 bases and J by 2 bases, 6 bases remained unmatched. The CDR3 sequence is 14 residues long. DNA for the CDR3: TGTGCCAGCAGCCGAGACAGGGTTCAAGAGACCCAGTACTTC. The encoded protein is CASSRDRVQETQYF.

The chain recombines TRBV19 with TRBJ1-5; D unclear. V lost 5 bases, J lost 6 bases, and 14 bases lay in between. The germline V gene encodes CDR1 LNHDA and CDR2 SQIVND (reference sequence). CDR3 size: 14 residues. CDR3 bases: TGTGCCAGTAGTCTGGAGGGATTGGGTCAGCCCCAGCATTTT. Encoded protein: CASSLEGLGQPQHF.

This clone was picked up one time. Sequence at one end of the junction differs from germline and may be a read error. J is TRBJ1-2 and V is TRBV3-1 (or the pseudogene TRBV3-2); D call uncertain. The germline V gene has CDR1 LGHDT and CDR2 YNNKEL (reference sequence). The CDR3 loop spans 14 amino acids. DNA of the CDR3: TGTGCCAGCACCCAAACCCCAGCCAACTATGGCTACGCCTTC. Its protein is CASTQTPANYGYAF.

The chain has TRBV18 and TRBJ2-7; maybe TRBD2 (5 bases). V was trimmed by 3 bases and J by 6 bases, leaving 9 bases between them. Germline V gene data show CDR1 as KGHSH and CDR2 as LQKENI. The length of the CDR3 is 12 residues. Here the CDR3 DNA reads TGTGCCAGCTCACCTGGAGGAACCGAGCAGTACTTC. This translates into CASSPGGTEQYF. The variable domain in full, completed from reference TRBV18 and TRBJ2-7, reads NAGVMQNPRHLVRRRGQEARLRCSPMKGHSHVYWYRQLPEEGLKFMVYLQKENIIDESGMPKERFSAEFPKEGPSILRIQQVVRGDSAAYFCASSPGGTEQYFGPGTRLTVT.

V is TRBV19 and J is TRBJ2-6, with a weak D call TRBD1 (5 bases). V dropped 5 bases and J dropped 0 bases, with 11 bases sitting between them. The CDR3 runs to 16 residues. The germline gives CDR1 LNHDA, CDR2 SQIVND (reference sequence). The CDR3 coding sequence is TGTGCCAGTAGTGACAGCTTATTCTCTGGGGCCAACGTCCTGACTTTC. Translated: CASSDSLFSGANVLTF.

The count of this clone is one. CDR3 protein: CASSLVLADYNEQFF. The DNA for the CDR3 is TGCGCCAGCAGCTTGGTACTAGCTGACTACAATGAGCAGTTCTTC. The V call is TRBV5-1, the J call TRBJ2-1; D possibly corresponds to TRBD2 (6 bases). The CDR3 has 15 amino acids. The V gene lost 0 bases and the J gene lost 3 bases, with 10 bases spanning the gap. Germline loops: CDR1 SGHRS, CDR2 YFSETQ.

The chain uses TRBV11-2 and TRBJ2-7; TRBD1 matches at 10 bases. Germline assignment: CDR1 SGHAT and CDR2 FQNNGV. With V trimmed by 4 bases and J by 3 bases, 3 bases remained unmatched. This CDR3 spans 14 amino acids. The CDR3 spells CASSSGQGVYEQYF. The CDR3 region has the DNA TGTGCCAGCAGCTCAGGACAGGGGGTCTACGAGCAGTACTTC.

V usage is TRBV9 and J usage is TRBJ1-2, with a weak D call TRBD1 (6 bases). The CDR3 consists of 15 residues. Trimming took 7 bases from V and 3 from J, leaving 19 bases between them. From germline, CDR1 is SGDLS and CDR2 YYNGEE. The CDR3 sequence is CASSVQGLGDYGYTF. CDR3 DNA sequence: TGTGCCAGCTCAGTGCAGGGGCTAGGTGACTATGGCTACACCTTC.

This clone is a singleton in its sample. The chain has TRBV2 and TRBJ2-7, with 9 bases fitting TRBD1. Trimming took 7 bases from V and 3 from J; bases not matched to a gene: 7. CDR3 length: 14 amino acids. Germline V lookup: CDR1 SNHLY, CDR2 FYNNEI. CDR3 nucleotide sequence: TGTGCCAGCAACCTACAGGGACAGGGCTACGAGCAGTACTTC. Its translation: CASNLQGQGYEQYF.

The chain carries TRBV9 and TRBJ2-3, with TRBD2 matching 7 bases. Germline V gene lookup returns CDR1 SGDLS and CDR2 YYNGEE. V trimming: 3 bases; J trimming: 3 bases; junction bases outside the gene matches: 7. The CDR3 contains 15 residues. The CDR3 DNA reads as TGTGCCAGCAGCGAGGAGGTCGGGGGGACAGATACGCAGTATTTT. It yields the protein CASSEEVGGTDTQYF. The full variable domain, rest sourced from reference TRBV9 and TRBJ2-3, is DSGVTQTPKHLITATGQRVTLRCSPRSGDLSVYWYQQSLDQGLQFLIQYYNGEERAKGNILERFSAQQFPDLHSELNLSSLELGDSALYFCASSEEVGGTDTQYFGPGTRLTVL.

The V call is TRBV5-1, the J call TRBJ1-3; 7 positions match TRBD1. CDR3 length: 17 residues. Germline V lookup: CDR1 SGHRS, CDR2 YFSETQ. V shed 1 base and J 0 bases; nucleotides not matched to a gene: 7. DNA of the CDR3: TGCGCCAGCAGCTTGTCCCGACAGGGCAGCTCTGGAAACACCATATATTTT. It codes for CASSLSRQGSSGNTIYF.

V and J are TRBV19 and TRBJ2-3; D is possibly TRBD1 (6 bases). Per the germline V gene, CDR1 is LNHDA and CDR2 is SQIVND (reference sequence). Trimming stripped 5 bases from V and 6 bases from J, with 12 bases between. The CDR3 consists of 13 residues. Written as DNA, the CDR3 is TGTGCCAGTAGTCTAACAGGGCTCGATACGCAGTATTTT. Its protein product is CASSLTGLDTQYF.

The V and J genes are TRBV7-2 and TRBJ1-2; D might be TRBD1 (6 bases). CDR3 length equals 14 residues. Trimming took 6 bases from V and 3 from J, leaving 14 bases between them. Germline V lookup: CDR1 SGHTA, CDR2 FQGNSA. DNA of the CDR3: TGTGCCAGCAGGTTTCCTGCAGGGGACTATGGCTACACCTTC. It translates to CASRFPAGDYGYTF. The variable domain in full, completed from reference TRBV7-2 and TRBJ1-2, reads GAGVSQSPSNKVTEKGKDVELRCDPISGHTALYWYRQSLGQGLEFLIYFQGNSAPDKSGLPSDRFSAERTGGSVSTLTIQRTQQEDSAVYLCASRFPAGDYGYTFGSGTRLTVV.

The chain couples TRBV7-8 to TRBJ1-5, with TRBD1 as a possible D gene (5 bases). Germline CDR1 is SGHVS and CDR2 is FQNEAQ. V was trimmed by 6 bases and J by 6 bases, leaving 24 bases between them. This CDR3 contains 17 residues. Here the CDR3 reads CASSLKTRAISGQPQHF. CDR3 nucleotides: TGTGCCAGCAGTTTGAAGACCAGGGCAATAAGTGGTCAGCCCCAGCATTTT.

The chain couples TRBV11-2 to TRBJ2-7; tentatively, D is TRBD1 (6 bases). The V gene's germline CDR1 is SGHAT and CDR2 FQNNGV. The CDR3 is 13 amino acids. Trimming stripped 3 bases from V and 5 bases from J, with 11 bases between. CDR3 sequence: CASSFNRDDEQYF. DNA of the CDR3: TGTGCCAGCAGCTTTAACAGGGACGACGAGCAGTACTTC.